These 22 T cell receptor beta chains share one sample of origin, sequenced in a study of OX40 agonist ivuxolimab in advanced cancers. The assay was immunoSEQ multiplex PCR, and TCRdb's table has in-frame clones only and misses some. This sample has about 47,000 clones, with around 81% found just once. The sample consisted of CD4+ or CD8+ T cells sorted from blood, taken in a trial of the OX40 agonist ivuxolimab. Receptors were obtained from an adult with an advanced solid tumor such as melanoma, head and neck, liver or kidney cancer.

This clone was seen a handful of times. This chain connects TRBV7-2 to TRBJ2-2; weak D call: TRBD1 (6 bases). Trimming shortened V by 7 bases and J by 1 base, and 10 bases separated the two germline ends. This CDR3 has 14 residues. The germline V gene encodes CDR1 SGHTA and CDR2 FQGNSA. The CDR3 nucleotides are TGTGCCAGCAATGGGGGCCTGAACACCGGGGAGCTGTTTTTT. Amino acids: CASNGGLNTGELFF.

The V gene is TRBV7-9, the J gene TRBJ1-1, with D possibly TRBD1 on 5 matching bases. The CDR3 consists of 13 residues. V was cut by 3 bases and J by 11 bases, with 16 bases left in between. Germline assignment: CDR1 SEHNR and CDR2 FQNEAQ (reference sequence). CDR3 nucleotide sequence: TGTGCCAGCAGCTTGCAGGACACCTCTCAGGCTTTCTTT. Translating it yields CASSLQDTSQAFF.

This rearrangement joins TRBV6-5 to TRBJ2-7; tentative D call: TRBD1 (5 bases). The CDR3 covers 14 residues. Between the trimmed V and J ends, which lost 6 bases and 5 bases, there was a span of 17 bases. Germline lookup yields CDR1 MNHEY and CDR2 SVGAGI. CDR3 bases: TGTGCCAGCAGCTATATGGCAGGGTCCCACGAGCAGTACTTC. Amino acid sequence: CASSYMAGSHEQYF.

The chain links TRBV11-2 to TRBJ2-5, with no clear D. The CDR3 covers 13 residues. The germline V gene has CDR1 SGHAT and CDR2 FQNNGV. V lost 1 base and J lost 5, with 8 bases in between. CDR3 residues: CASSLVHEETQYF. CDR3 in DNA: TGTGCCAGCAGCTTAGTGCATGAGGAGACCCAGTACTTC.

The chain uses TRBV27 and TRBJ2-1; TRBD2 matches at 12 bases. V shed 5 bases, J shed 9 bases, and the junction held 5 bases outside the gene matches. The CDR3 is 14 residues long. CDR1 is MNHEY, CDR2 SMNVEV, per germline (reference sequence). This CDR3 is CASSGLAGFGEQFF. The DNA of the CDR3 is TGTGCCAGCAGTGGACTAGCGGGGTTCGGTGAGCAGTTCTTC.

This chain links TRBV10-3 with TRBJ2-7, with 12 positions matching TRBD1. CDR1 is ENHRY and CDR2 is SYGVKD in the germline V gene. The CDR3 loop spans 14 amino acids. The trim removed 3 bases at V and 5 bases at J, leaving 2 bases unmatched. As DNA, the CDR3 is TGTGCCATCAGTGACGGGACAGGGGGCGACGAGCAGTACTTC. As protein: CAISDGTGGDEQYF.

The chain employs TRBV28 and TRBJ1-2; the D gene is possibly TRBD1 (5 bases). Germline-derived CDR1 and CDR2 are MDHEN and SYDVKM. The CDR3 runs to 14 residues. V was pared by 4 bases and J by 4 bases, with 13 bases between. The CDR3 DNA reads TGTGCCAGCAGTTCCATACAGGAGGCCTATGGCTACACCTTC. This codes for CASSSIQEAYGYTF.

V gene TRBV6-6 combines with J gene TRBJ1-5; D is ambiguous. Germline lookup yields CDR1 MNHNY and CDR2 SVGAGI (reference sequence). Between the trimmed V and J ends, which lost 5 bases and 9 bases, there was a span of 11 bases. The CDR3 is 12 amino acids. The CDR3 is CASSDLGWPQHF. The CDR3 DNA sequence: TGTGCCAGCAGTGATCTAGGGTGGCCCCAGCATTTT.

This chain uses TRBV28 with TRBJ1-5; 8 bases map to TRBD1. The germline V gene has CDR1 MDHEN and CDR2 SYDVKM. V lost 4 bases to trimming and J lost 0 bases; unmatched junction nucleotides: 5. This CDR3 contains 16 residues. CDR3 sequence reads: CASSSWTGTSNQPQHF. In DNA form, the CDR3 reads TGTGCCAGCAGTTCCTGGACAGGGACTAGCAATCAGCCCCAGCATTTT.

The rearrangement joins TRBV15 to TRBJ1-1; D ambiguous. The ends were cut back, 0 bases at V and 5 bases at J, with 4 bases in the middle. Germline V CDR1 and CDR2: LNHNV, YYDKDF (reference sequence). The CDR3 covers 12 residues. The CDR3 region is CATSREATEAFF. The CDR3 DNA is TGTGCCACCAGCAGAGAGGCAACTGAAGCTTTCTTT.

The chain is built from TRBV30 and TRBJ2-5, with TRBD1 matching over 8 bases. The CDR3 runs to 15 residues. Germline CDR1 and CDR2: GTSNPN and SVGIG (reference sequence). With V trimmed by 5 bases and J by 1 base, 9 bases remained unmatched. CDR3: CAWSTGANSQETQYF. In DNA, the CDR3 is TGTGCCTGGTCGACAGGGGCCAACAGCCAAGAGACCCAGTACTTC.

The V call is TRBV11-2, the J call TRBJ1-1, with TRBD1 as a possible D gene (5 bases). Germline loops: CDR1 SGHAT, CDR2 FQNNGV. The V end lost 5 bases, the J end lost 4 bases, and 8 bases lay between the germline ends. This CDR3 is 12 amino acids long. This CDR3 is CASSGGPTEAFF. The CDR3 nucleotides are TGTGCCAGCAGCGGGGGACCCACTGAAGCTTTCTTT. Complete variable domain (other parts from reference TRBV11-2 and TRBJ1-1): EAGVAQSPRYKIIEKRQSVAFWCNPISGHATLYWYQQILGQGPKLLIQFQNNGVVDDSQLPKDRFSAERLKGVDSTLKIQPAKLEDSAVYLCASSGGPTEAFFGQGTRLTVV.

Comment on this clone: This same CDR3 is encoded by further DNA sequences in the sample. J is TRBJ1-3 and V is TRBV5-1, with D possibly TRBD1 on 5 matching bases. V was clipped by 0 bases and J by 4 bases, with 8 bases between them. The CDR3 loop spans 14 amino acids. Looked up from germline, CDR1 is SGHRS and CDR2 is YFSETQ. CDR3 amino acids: CASSLAGPGNTIYF. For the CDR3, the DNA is TGCGCCAGCAGCTTGGCAGGGCCAGGAAACACCATATATTTT.

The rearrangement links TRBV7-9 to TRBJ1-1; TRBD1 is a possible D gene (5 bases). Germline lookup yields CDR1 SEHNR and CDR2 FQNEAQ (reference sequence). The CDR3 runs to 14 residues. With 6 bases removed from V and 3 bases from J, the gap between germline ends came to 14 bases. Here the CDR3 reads CASRPGSVDTEAFF. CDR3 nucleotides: TGTGCCAGCAGACCAGGGTCGGTGGACACTGAAGCTTTCTTT.

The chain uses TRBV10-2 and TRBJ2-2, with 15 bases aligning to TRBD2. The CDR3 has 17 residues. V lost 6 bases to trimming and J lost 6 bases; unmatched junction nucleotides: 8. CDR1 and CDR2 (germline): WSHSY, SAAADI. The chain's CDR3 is CASRSGLAGGPAGELFF. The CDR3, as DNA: TGCGCCAGCAGGTCAGGACTAGCGGGGGGGCCCGCCGGGGAGCTGTTTTTT.

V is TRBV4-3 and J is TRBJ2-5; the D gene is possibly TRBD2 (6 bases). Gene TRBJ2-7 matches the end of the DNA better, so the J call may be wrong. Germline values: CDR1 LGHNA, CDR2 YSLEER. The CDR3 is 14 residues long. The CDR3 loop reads CASSQGGSGYEQYF. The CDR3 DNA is TGCGCCAGCAGCCAAGGGGGTAGCGGCTACGAGCAGTACTTC.

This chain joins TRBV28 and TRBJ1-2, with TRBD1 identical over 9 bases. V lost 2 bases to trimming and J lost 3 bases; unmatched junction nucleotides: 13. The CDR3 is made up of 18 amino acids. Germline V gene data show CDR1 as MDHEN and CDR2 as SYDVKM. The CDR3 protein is CASSLGWTGDVGYYGYTF. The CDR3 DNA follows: TGTGCCAGCAGTTTAGGGTGGACAGGGGACGTGGGATACTATGGCTACACCTTC.

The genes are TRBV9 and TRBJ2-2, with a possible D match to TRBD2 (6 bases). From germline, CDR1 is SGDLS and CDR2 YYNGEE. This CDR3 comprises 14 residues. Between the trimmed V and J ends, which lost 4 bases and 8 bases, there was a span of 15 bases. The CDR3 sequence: CASSTRDSGGELFF. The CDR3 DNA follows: TGTGCCAGCAGCACGCGGGACTCTGGAGGGGAGCTGTTTTTT.

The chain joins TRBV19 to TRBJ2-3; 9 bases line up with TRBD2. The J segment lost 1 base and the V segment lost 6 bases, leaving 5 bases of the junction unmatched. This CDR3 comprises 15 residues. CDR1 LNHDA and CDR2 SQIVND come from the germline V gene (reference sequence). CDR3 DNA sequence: TGTGCCAGTAGCAGGACTAGCGCGGGCACAGATACGCAGTATTTT. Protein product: CASSRTSAGTDTQYF.

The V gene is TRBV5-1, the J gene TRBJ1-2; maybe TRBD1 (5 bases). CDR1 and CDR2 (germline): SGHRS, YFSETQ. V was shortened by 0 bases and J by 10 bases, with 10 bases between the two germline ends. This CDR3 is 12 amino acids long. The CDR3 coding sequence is TGCGCCAGCAGCTTGGTTGGCAGGGCCTACACCTTC. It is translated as CASSLVGRAYTF.

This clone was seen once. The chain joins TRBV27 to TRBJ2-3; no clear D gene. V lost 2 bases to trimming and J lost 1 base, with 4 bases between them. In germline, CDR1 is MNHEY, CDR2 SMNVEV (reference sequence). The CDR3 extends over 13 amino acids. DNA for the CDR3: TGTGCCAGCAGTTTAGGGGGCACAGATACGCAGTATTTT. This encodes CASSLGGTDTQYF.

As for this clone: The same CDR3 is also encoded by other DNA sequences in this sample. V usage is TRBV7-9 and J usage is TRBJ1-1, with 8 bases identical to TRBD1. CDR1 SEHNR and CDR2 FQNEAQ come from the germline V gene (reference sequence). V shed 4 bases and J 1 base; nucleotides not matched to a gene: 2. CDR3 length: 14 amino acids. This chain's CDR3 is CASSSGQGNTEAFF. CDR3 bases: TGTGCCAGCAGCTCAGGACAGGGGAACACTGAAGCTTTCTTT. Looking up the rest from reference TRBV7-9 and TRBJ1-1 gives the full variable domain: DTGVSQNPRHKITKRGQNVTFRCDPISEHNRLYWYRQTLGQGPEFLTYFQNEAQLEKSRLLSDRFSAERPKGSFSTLEIQRTEQGDSAMYLCASSSGQGNTEAFFGQGTRLTVV.